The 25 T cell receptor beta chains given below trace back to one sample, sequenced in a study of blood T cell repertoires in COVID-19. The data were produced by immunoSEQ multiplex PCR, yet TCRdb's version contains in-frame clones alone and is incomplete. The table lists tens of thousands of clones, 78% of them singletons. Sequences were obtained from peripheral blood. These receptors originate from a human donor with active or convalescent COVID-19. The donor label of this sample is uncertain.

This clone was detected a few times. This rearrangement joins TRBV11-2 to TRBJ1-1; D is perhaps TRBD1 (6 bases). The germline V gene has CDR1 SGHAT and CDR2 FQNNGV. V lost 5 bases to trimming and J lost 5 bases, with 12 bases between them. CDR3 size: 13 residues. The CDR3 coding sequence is TGTGCCAGCAGCGCTCAGGGGTGGACTGAAGCTTTCTTT. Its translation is CASSAQGWTEAFF.

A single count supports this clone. In DNA form, the CDR3 reads TGTGCCAGCAGCCGACGAGGACAGGGAAACACTGAAGCTTTCTTT. Its protein product is CASSRRGQGNTEAFF. This chain links TRBV7-9 with TRBJ1-1; 8 nucleotides line up with TRBD1. Unmatched junction bases numbered 7, after V lost 5 bases and J lost 2 bases. The CDR3 runs 15 residues. From germline, CDR1 is SEHNR and CDR2 FQNEAQ (reference sequence).

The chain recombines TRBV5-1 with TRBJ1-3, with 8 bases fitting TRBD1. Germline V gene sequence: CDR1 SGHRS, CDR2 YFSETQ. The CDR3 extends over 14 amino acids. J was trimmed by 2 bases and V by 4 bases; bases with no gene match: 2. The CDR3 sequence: CASSATGAGNTIYF. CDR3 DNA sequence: TGCGCCAGCAGCGCGACAGGGGCTGGAAACACCATATATTTT.

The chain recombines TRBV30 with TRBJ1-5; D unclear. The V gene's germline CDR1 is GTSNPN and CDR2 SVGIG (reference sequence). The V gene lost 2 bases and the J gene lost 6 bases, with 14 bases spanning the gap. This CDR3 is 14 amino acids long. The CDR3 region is CAWSLQGGTQPQHF. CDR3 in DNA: TGTGCCTGGAGTTTACAAGGAGGAACTCAGCCCCAGCATTTT.

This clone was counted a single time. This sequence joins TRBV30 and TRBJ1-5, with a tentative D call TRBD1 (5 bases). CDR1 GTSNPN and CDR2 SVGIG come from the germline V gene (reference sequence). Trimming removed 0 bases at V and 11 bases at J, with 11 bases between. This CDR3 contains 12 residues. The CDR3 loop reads CAWSVPGGAQHF. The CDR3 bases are TGTGCCTGGAGTGTACCGGGAGGGGCCCAGCATTTT. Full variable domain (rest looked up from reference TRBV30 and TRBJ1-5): SQTIHQWPATLVQPVGSPLSLECTVEGTSNPNLYWYRQAAGRGLQLLFYSVGIGQISSEVPQNLSASRPQDRQFILSSKKLLLSDSGFYLCAWSVPGGAQHFGDGTRLSIL.

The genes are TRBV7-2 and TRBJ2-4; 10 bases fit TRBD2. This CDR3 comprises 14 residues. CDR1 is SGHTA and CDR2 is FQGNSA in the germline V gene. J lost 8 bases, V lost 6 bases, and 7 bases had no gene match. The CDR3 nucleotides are TGTGCCAGCAGTAAGGGACTAGCGAGAGACATTCAGTACTTC. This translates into CASSKGLARDIQYF.

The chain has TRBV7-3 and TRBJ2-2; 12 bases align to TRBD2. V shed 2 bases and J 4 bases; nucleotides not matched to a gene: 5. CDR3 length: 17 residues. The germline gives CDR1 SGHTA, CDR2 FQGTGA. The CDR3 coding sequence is TGTGCCAGCAGCTTACTAGCGGGAGGGCCGGGCACCGGGGAGCTGTTTTTT. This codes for CASSLLAGGPGTGELFF.

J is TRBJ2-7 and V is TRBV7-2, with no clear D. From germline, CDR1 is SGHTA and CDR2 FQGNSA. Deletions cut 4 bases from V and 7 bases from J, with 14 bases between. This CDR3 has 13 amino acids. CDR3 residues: CASSSPMAREQYF. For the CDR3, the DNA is TGTGCCAGCAGCTCCCCCATGGCGCGGGAGCAGTACTTC.

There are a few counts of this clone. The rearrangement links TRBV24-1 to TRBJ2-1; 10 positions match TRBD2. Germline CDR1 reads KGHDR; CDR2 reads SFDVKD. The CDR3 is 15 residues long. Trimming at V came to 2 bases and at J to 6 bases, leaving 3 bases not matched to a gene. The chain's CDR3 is CATSDSGLAVNEQFF. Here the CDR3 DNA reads TGTGCCACCAGTGATTCTGGACTAGCGGTCAATGAGCAGTTCTTC.

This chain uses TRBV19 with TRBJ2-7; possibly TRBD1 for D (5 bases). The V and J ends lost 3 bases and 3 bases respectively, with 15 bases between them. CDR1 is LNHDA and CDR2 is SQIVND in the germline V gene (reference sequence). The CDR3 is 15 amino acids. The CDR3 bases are TGTGCCAGTAGTATTTCCAGGGATCTTAACTACGAGCAGTACTTC. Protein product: CASSISRDLNYEQYF.

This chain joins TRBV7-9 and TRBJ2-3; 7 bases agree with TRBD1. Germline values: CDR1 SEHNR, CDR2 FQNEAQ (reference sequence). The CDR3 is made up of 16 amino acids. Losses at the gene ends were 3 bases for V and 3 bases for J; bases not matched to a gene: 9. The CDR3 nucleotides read TGTGCCAGCAGCTTTGGGACAGCTCGAGGGACAGATACGCAGTATTTT. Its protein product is CASSFGTARGTDTQYF.

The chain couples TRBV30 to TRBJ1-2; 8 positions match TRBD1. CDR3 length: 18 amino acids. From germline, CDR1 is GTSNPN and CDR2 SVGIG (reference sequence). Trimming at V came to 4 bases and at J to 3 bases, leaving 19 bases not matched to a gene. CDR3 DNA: TGTGCCTGGATGGTCGAATATACCCTAGGACAGGGACACTATGGCTACACCTTC. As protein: CAWMVEYTLGQGHYGYTF.

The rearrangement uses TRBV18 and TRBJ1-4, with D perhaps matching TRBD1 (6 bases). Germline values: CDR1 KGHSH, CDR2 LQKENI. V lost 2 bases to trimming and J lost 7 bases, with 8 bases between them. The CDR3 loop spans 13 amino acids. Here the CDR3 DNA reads TGTGCCAGCTCACCAGGGGGCGGTGAAAAACTGTTTTTT. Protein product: CASSPGGGEKLFF.

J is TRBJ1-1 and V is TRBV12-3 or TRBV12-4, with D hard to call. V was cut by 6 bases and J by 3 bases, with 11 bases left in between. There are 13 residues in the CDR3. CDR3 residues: CASREEMDTEAFF. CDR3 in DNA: TGTGCCAGCAGGGAGGAAATGGACACTGAAGCTTTCTTT.

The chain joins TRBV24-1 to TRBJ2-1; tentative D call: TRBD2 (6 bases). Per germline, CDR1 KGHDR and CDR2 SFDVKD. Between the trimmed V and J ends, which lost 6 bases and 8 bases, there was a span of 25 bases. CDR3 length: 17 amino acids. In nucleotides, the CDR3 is TGTGCCACCAGTCAGGTTACTCTAGGGGACTGGGTGGATGAGCAGTTCTTC. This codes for CATSQVTLGDWVDEQFF.

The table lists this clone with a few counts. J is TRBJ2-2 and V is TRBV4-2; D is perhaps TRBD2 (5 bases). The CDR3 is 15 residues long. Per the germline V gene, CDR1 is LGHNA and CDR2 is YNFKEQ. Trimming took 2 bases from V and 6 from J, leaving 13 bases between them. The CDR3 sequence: CASSQPKGAAGELFF. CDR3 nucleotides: TGTGCCAGCAGCCAACCAAAGGGAGCGGCCGGGGAGCTGTTTTTT.

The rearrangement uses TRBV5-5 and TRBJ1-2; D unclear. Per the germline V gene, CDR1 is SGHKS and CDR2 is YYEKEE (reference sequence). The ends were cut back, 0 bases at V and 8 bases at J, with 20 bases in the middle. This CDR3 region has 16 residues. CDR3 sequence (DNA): TGTGCCAGCAGCTTGGGCAATTTCCAAGCGTATCGAGGCTACACCTTC. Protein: CASSLGNFQAYRGYTF.

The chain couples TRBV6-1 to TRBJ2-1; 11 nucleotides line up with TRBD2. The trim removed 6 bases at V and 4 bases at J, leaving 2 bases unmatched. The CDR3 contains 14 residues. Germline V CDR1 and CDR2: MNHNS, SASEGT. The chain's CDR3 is CASRGLAEYNEQFF. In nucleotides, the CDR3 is TGTGCCAGCAGGGGACTAGCGGAATACAATGAGCAGTTCTTC.

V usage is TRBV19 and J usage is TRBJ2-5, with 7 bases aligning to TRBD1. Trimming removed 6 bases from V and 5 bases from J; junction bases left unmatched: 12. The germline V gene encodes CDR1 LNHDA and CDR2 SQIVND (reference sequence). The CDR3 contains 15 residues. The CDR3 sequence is CASRETGVALETQYF. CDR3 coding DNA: TGTGCCAGTAGAGAAACAGGGGTCGCTTTGGAGACCCAGTACTTC.

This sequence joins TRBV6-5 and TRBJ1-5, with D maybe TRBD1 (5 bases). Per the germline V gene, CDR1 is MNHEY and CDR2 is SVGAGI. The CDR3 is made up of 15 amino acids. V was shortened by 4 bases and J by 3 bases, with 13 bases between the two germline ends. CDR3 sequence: CASSSATGYNQPQHF. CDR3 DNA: TGTGCCAGCAGTTCAGCTACAGGATACAATCAGCCCCAGCATTTT.

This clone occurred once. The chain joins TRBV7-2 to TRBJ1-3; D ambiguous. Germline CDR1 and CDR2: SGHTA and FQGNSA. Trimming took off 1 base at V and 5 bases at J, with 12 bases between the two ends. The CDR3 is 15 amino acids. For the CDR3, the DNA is TGTGCCAGCAGCTTAGTCCCAGAGGCCCGAAACACCATATATTTT. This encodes CASSLVPEARNTIYF.

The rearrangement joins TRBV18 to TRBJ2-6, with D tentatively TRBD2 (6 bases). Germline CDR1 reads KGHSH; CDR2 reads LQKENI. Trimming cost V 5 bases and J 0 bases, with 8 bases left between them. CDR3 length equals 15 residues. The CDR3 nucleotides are TGTGCCAGCTCAATCGGGGGCTCTGGGGCCAACGTCCTGACTTTC. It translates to CASSIGGSGANVLTF.

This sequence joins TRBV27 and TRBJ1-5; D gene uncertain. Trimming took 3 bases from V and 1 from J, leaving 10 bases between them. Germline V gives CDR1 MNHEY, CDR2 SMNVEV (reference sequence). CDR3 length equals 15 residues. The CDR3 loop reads CASSFEGRSNQPQHF. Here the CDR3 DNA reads TGTGCCAGCAGTTTTGAGGGAAGGAGCAATCAGCCCCAGCATTTT.

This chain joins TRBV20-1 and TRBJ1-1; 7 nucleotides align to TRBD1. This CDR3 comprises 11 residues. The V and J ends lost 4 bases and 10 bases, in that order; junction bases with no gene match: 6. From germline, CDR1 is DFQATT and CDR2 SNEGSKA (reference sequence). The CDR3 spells CSATQGVGAFF. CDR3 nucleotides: TGCAGTGCTACCCAGGGGGTTGGAGCTTTCTTT.

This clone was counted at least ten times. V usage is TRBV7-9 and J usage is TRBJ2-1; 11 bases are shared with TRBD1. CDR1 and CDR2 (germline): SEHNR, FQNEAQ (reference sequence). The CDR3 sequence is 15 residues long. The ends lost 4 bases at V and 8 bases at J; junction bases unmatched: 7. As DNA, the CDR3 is TGTGCCAGCAGCTACGGACAGGGGGCGCAGGATGAGCAGTTCTTC. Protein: CASSYGQGAQDEQFF.